Below are 14 T cell receptor beta chains sequenced from a single sample in a study of breast tumors, draining lymph nodes, adjacent tissues. TCRdb independently ran MiXCR on the multiplex PCR reads; one entry per CDR3 protein. The sample lists over 150,000 distinct CDR3 sequences, 31% occurring once. Samples came from axillary lymph nodes draining the breast cancer. The specimen sequenced was axillary lymph node tissue. The receptors originated from a female donor with breast cancer. Some clones in this sample may be carry-over from other donors' samples.

This clonotype has ten or more counts. V is TRBV25-1 and J is TRBJ1-6; a possible D gene is TRBD1 (5 bases). The V gene lost 6 bases and the J gene lost 0 bases, with 15 bases spanning the gap. The CDR3 length is 17 residues. CDR1 MGHDK and CDR2 SYGVNS come from the germline V gene. CDR3 sequence reads: CASSGQGPSSYNSPLHF. The CDR3 DNA sequence: TGTGCCAGCAGCGGGCAGGGACCCAGCTCCTATAATTCACCCCTCCACTTT.

This clonotype has more than one count but fewer than ten. Given a much more abundant clone one base away, this may be a read error. V and J are TRBV6-6 and TRBJ2-7, with a possible D match to TRBD2 (5 bases). Germline loops: CDR1 MNHNY, CDR2 SVGAGI (reference sequence). This CDR3 has 13 residues. CDR3 sequence (DNA): TGTGCCAGCAGTCGGAAGGACTCCCACGAGCAGTACTTC. It specifies CASSRKDSHEQYF.

The chain is built from TRBV6-8 and TRBJ2-5, with no clear D. Trimming cost V 4 bases and J 9 bases, with 3 bases left between them. This CDR3 comprises 9 residues. Per germline, CDR1 MNHGY and CDR2 SAAAGT. The CDR3 loop reads CASSWPQYF. In DNA, the CDR3 is TGTGCCAGCAGTTGGCCCCAGTACTTC.

Only a few counts were recorded for this clonotype. This clone may be a read error of a much larger clone one base away. V is TRBV12-3 or TRBV12-4 and J is TRBJ2-7; TRBD2 agrees at 10 bases. V lost 6 bases, J lost 0 bases, and 5 bases stayed unmatched. The CDR3 covers 15 residues. CDR3 nucleotide sequence: TGTGCCAGCAGCTCTAGCGGGGGAGGCTCCTACGAGCAGTACTTC. It yields the protein CASSSSGGGSYEQYF.

This chain connects TRBV19 to TRBJ1-1, with D possibly matching TRBD1 (6 bases). The germline V gene has CDR1 LNHDA and CDR2 SQIVND (reference sequence). V dropped 4 bases and J dropped 1 base, with 13 bases sitting between them. The CDR3 totals 15 residues. In DNA, the CDR3 is TGTGCCAGTAGTAAAAGCTTCAGGGGGAACACTGAAGCTTTCTTT. Encoded protein: CASSKSFRGNTEAFF. The full variable domain, its missing parts supplied by reference TRBV19 and TRBJ1-1, is DGGITQSPKYLFRKEGQNVTLSCEQNLNHDAMYWYRQDPGQGLRLIYYSQIVNDFQKGDIAEGYSVSREKKESFPLTVTSAQKNPTAFYLCASSKSFRGNTEAFFGQGTRLTVV.

Comments on this clonotype: A much bigger clone sits one base away, suggesting this may be a read error. The rearrangement links TRBV9 to TRBJ2-1; perhaps D is TRBD1 or TRBD2 (5 bases each). The CDR3 has 17 residues. Germline V gene data show CDR1 as SGDLS and CDR2 as YYNGEE. The CDR3 protein is CASSVAYGASSYTEQFF. The CDR3 region has the DNA TGTGCCAGCAGCGTAGCGTACGGGGCGAGCTCCTACACTGAGCAGTTCTTC.

Ten or more counts support this clonotype. V usage is TRBV24-1 and J usage is TRBJ2-5; tentative D call: TRBD1 (6 bases). The germline gives CDR1 KGHDR, CDR2 SFDVKD. This CDR3 region has 16 residues. Between the trimmed V and J ends, which lost 0 bases and 1 base, there was a span of 11 bases. CDR3 loop: CATSDLPLTGQETQYF. The CDR3 coding sequence is TGTGCCACCAGTGATTTGCCCCTGACAGGCCAAGAGACCCAGTACTTC.

This clonotype appeared many times. CDR3 residues: CASSSPRQGNSPLHF. The DNA of the CDR3 is TGTGCCAGCAGCTCCCCTCGACAGGGGAATTCACCCCTCCACTTT. J is TRBJ1-6 and V is TRBV11-2; 8 bases map to TRBD1. V shed 4 bases, J shed 7 bases, and the junction held 6 bases outside the gene matches. Per germline, CDR1 SGHAT and CDR2 FQNNGV. CDR3 length: 15 residues.

As for this clonotype: A much bigger clone sits one base away, suggesting this may be a read error. This chain uses TRBV30 with TRBJ2-7; D gene ambiguous. V lost 3 bases, J lost 4 bases, and 7 bases lay in between. This CDR3 has 11 amino acids. CDR1 is GTSNPN and CDR2 is SVGIG in the germline V gene (reference sequence). CDR3 in DNA: TGTGCCTGGAGAGGGTTGTACGAGCAGTACTTC. As protein: CAWRGLYEQYF.

Ten or more counts support this clonotype. The V gene is TRBV3-2, the J gene TRBJ1-4; TRBD1 reflects the table's D call only, with no check against the DNA. TRBV3-2 is flagged as a pseudogene. The CDR3 is 18 amino acids. Written as DNA, the CDR3 is TGTGCCAGCAGCCAAGCCCCGGACACGATTGCAACTAATGAAAAACTGTTTTTT. This codes for CASSQAPDTIATNEKLFF.

With regard to this clonotype: A read error is possible here, since a much larger clone lies one base away. J is TRBJ2-3 and V is TRBV3-1; the match to TRBD2 covers 7 bases. Germline V gives CDR1 LGHDT, CDR2 YNNKEL (reference sequence). The CDR3 has 16 residues. CDR3 amino acids: CACSQDLAANTDTQYF. Written as DNA, the CDR3 is TGTGCCTGCAGCCAAGATCTAGCGGCAAACACAGATACGCAGTATTTT.

This clonotype was picked up many times. The DNA of the CDR3 is TGCGCCAGCAAAGGACAGCCCCAAGAGACCCAGTACTTC. The encoded protein is CASKGQPQETQYF. V and J are TRBV10-2 and TRBJ2-5, with a possible D match to TRBD1 (6 bases). This CDR3 contains 13 residues. V was cut by 7 bases and J by 1 base, with 10 bases left in between. Germline V gene sequence: CDR1 WSHSY, CDR2 SAAADI.

Many counts were recorded for this clonotype. The chain is built from TRBV12-3 or TRBV12-4 and TRBJ2-1, with 8 bases matching TRBD2. The CDR3 has 15 residues. Unmatched junction bases numbered 3, after V lost 4 bases and J lost 1 base. In DNA, the CDR3 is TGTGCCAGCAGTTATGGCGGGGGGTCCTACAATGAGCAGTTCTTC. Its translation is CASSYGGGSYNEQFF.

The CDR3 DNA reads TGTGCCAGCAGCCCGGGTGAGGCCGCCTACAATGAGCAGTATTTT. It translates to CASSPGEAAYNEQYF. This chain connects TRBV12-3 or TRBV12-4 to TRBJ2-3; D is unresolved. Trimming pared 6 bases from V and 11 bases from J, leaving 24 bases between. The CDR3 is 15 residues long.